The 26 T cell receptor beta chains presented below share a single source sample, sequenced in a study of metastatic and nonmetastatic thyroid tumors (TCRdb year 2020). The method was PCR. Sequencing relied on an Illumina HiSeq 4000. TCRdb trimmed the raw reads at Q25, called clones with MiXCR and kept productive beta chains. The sample has about 21,000 clones on record, about 16% of them singletons. The ten largest clones capture more than 20% of the sample. None of the patients had been given any treatment before thyroid surgery. The sample comprised blood. These receptors all stem from a male donor with papillary thyroid cancer or a benign thyroid nodule (not recorded which). Some clones in this sample may be carry-over from other donors' samples.

This rearrangement joins TRBV7-3 to TRBJ2-3, with a possible D match to TRBD1 (6 bases). V was pared by 5 bases and J by 1 base, with 19 bases between. Germline assignment: CDR1 SGHTA and CDR2 FQGTGA. The CDR3 runs 17 residues. The DNA for the CDR3 is TGTGCCAGCAGCAGTCAGCGACCTGGACAGTGCACAGATACGCAGTATTTT. Its translation: CASSSQRPGQCTDTQYF.

This clone was seen many times. This chain uses TRBV20-1 with TRBJ1-4, with D perhaps matching TRBD1 (5 bases). The CDR3 sequence is 13 residues long. Trimming removed 4 bases at V and 8 bases at J, with 14 bases between. Germline CDR1 is DFQATT and CDR2 is SNEGSKA (reference sequence). The CDR3 is CSATGRGDEKLFF. CDR3 coding DNA: TGCAGTGCTACAGGGCGAGGGGACGAAAAACTGTTTTTT.

This clone was counted many times. This rearrangement joins TRBV5-1 to TRBJ2-2; 8 nucleotides align to TRBD1. CDR3 length equals 16 residues. Unmatched junction bases numbered 10, after V lost 7 bases and J lost 2 bases. The germline V gene has CDR1 SGHRS and CDR2 YFSETQ. CDR3 residues: CASGGRQGSNTGELFF. In nucleotides, the CDR3 is TGCGCCAGCGGGGGGAGACAGGGGTCTAACACCGGGGAGCTGTTTTTT.

By proportion, this clone is medium-sized. The V gene is TRBV6-1, the J gene TRBJ2-7; 9 bases are a match to TRBD2. This CDR3 has 14 residues. The junction had 9 bases not matched to a gene; V was cut back by 3 bases and J by 9 bases. The germline CDR1 and CDR2 sequences are MNHNS and SASEGT. For the CDR3, the DNA is TGTGCCAGCAGTGAGAGTCTAGCGGGGACCGGGCAGTACTTC. It codes for CASSESLAGTGQYF.

At least ten counts were recorded for this clone. This chain links TRBV20-1 with TRBJ2-3; no clear D. Germline CDR1 and CDR2: DFQATT and SNEGSKA (reference sequence). This CDR3 contains 13 residues. The ends were cut back, 3 bases at V and 5 bases at J, with 12 bases in the middle. Here the CDR3 DNA reads TGCAGTGCTAGTCTAGTGGTGGGAGATACGCAGTATTTT. This codes for CSASLVVGDTQYF.

The sample holds many counts of this clone. The chain carries TRBV24-1 and TRBJ1-2; D gene uncertain. Germline V gene lookup returns CDR1 KGHDR and CDR2 SFDVKD. The CDR3 contains 12 residues. The V and J ends lost 4 bases and 5 bases respectively, with 7 bases between them. CDR3 in amino acids: CATSDSFYGYTF. The DNA of the CDR3 is TGTGCCACCAGTGACAGTTTTTATGGCTACACCTTC.

There are many counts of this clone. The J gene is TRBJ1-5, the V gene TRBV9; D unclear. The CDR3 extends over 14 amino acids. Germline loops: CDR1 SGDLS, CDR2 YYNGEE. V shed 3 bases and J shed 5 bases, with 12 bases lying between them. CDR3 residues: CASSGQMGDQPQHF. CDR3 sequence (DNA): TGTGCCAGCAGCGGACAAATGGGCGATCAGCCCCAGCATTTT.

This clone was observed at least ten times. The chain couples TRBV16 to TRBJ1-5; the match to TRBD1 covers 7 bases. Trimming cost V 0 bases and J 5 bases; bases outside gene matches: 10. The CDR3 consists of 17 residues. The germline V gene has CDR1 KGHSY and CDR2 FQNENV. In DNA form, the CDR3 reads TGTGCCAGCAGCCAATCGAGGGGGAGAGGGGGCCATCAGCCCCAGCATTTT. Its translation is CASSQSRGRGGHQPQHF.

The table lists this clone with a few counts. A much larger clone differs by one base, so this may be a read error. The chain is built from TRBV20-1 and TRBJ2-1, with D possibly matching TRBD1 (6 bases). The ends were cut back, 8 bases at V and 6 bases at J, with 14 bases in the middle. The germline V gene encodes CDR1 DFQATT and CDR2 SNEGSKA (reference sequence). The CDR3 is made up of 12 amino acids. CDR3 residues: CSSRAGVNEQFF. The CDR3 DNA is TGCAGTAGTAGAGCAGGGGTCAATGAGCAGTTCTTC.

This clone is deemed medium-sized (0.01 to 0.1%). The V gene is TRBV6-5, the J gene TRBJ1-5; D not resolved. Germline V lookup: CDR1 MNHEY, CDR2 SVGAGI. CDR3 size: 14 residues. With 2 bases removed from V and 1 base from J, the gap between germline ends came to 6 bases. CDR3: CASSYMESNQPQHF. The CDR3 DNA is TGTGCCAGCAGTTACATGGAAAGCAATCAGCCCCAGCATTTT.

The chain carries TRBV11-2 and TRBJ2-6, with 9 bases lining up with TRBD1. CDR3 size: 17 residues. CDR1 and CDR2 (germline): SGHAT, FQNNGV. The trim removed 6 bases at V and 0 bases at J, leaving 6 bases unmatched. CDR3 sequence reads: CASRPQGARSGANVLTF. The DNA of the CDR3 is TGTGCCAGCAGGCCACAGGGGGCACGCTCTGGGGCCAACGTCCTGACTTTC.

This clone was counted between two and nine times. The chain uses TRBV24-1 and TRBJ1-2; the D gene is possibly TRBD1 (5 bases). The germline V and J ends were trimmed by 6 bases and 3 bases, with 7 bases remaining between them. CDR3 length: 12 residues. Per the germline V gene, CDR1 is KGHDR and CDR2 is SFDVKD. This CDR3 reads CATSQGDYGYTF. The CDR3 nucleotides are TGTGCCACCAGTCAGGGCGACTATGGCTACACCTTC.

This clone was seen at least ten times. The J gene is TRBJ1-1, the V gene TRBV9; D possibly corresponds to TRBD1 (5 bases). Germline V gene sequence: CDR1 SGDLS, CDR2 YYNGEE. Trimming shortened V by 0 bases and J by 5 bases, and 8 bases separated the two germline ends. The CDR3 has 13 residues. CDR3 nucleotide sequence: TGTGCCAGCAGCGTAGAAGGGGCTACTGAAGCTTTCTTT. Translated, it gives CASSVEGATEAFF.

This chain uses TRBV30 with TRBJ2-1, with 13 bases identical to TRBD2. The trim removed 8 bases at V and 8 bases at J, leaving 12 bases unmatched. This CDR3 is built from 15 residues. Germline loops: CDR1 GTSNPN, CDR2 SVGIG (reference sequence). The CDR3 DNA sequence: TGTGCCGCAACCCGACTAGCGGGAGGAGTGGATGAGCAGTTCTTC. Translation gives CAATRLAGGVDEQFF.

The table lists this clone with many counts. V and J are TRBV6-5 and TRBJ2-1; D is uncertain. V was cut by 0 bases and J by 0 bases, with 15 bases left in between. Germline CDR1 reads MNHEY; CDR2 reads SVGAGI. The CDR3 extends over 18 amino acids. The CDR3 region is CASSYSRLRGDSYNEQFF. CDR3 nucleotides: TGTGCCAGCAGTTACTCGAGATTGCGTGGGGACTCCTACAATGAGCAGTTCTTC.

As concerns this clone: One end of the junction does not line up with germline, which may come from a read error. The J gene is TRBJ2-3, the V gene TRBV5-4; perhaps TRBD1 as D (5 bases). Germline CDR1 is SGHNT and CDR2 is YYREEE (reference sequence). This CDR3 region has 16 residues. CDR3 sequence: CASSLDGVSMTDTQYF. CDR3 DNA: TGTGCCAGCAGCTTGGATGGCGTCAGCATGACAGACACGCAGTATTTT.

This clone was counted ten times or more. This rearrangement joins TRBV20-1 to TRBJ2-3; 10 bases are a match to TRBD2. The ends lost 3 bases at V and 0 bases at J; junction bases unmatched: 0. CDR1 is DFQATT, CDR2 SNEGSKA, per germline (reference sequence). This CDR3 has 14 amino acids. The CDR3 coding sequence is TGCAGTGCTAGGACTAGCGGGAGCACAGATACGCAGTATTTT. This encodes CSARTSGSTDTQYF.

At least ten counts were recorded for this clone. The rearrangement uses TRBV2 and TRBJ2-1, with TRBD2 matching 11 bases. This CDR3 has 16 amino acids. Trimming took 9 bases from V and 0 from J; bases not matched to a gene: 7. Germline values: CDR1 SNHLY, CDR2 FYNNEI. In DNA, the CDR3 is TGTGCCAGTCTGGGGACTAGCGGACCCTCCTACAATGAGCAGTTCTTC. Its translation: CASLGTSGPSYNEQFF.

This clone was found a few times. J is TRBJ1-2 and V is TRBV28; TRBD1 matches 8 bases. From germline, CDR1 is MDHEN and CDR2 SYDVKM. The CDR3 length is 13 residues. After removal of 11 bases from V and 3 bases from J, the junction contained 8 bases not matched to a gene. The CDR3 spells CAGRAGGDYGYTF. The DNA for the CDR3 is TGTGCCGGGCGTGCAGGGGGCGACTATGGCTACACCTTC.

There are many counts of this clone. Germline and junction disagree at one end, which may indicate a read error. This sample includes further DNA sequences coding for the same CDR3. This chain uses TRBV20-1 with TRBJ1-6; possibly TRBD1 for D (5 bases). There are 15 residues in the CDR3. CDR1 DFQATT and CDR2 SNEGSKA come from the germline V gene (reference sequence). The CDR3 DNA follows: TGCAGTGCTACCGCGGGCGGGGACCGAAATTCACCCCTTCACTTT. As protein: CSATAGGDRNSPLHF.

In its sample, this clone was seen many times. V is TRBV28 and J is TRBJ2-1; TRBD2 agrees at 11 bases. The CDR3 has 17 amino acids. Trimming cost V 11 bases and J 1 base; bases outside gene matches: 13. Germline CDR1 MDHEN, CDR2 SYDVKM. For the CDR3, the DNA is TGTGCCTCACACCCCCCGGGACTAGCGGCTTCCTACAATGAGCAGTTCTTC. It is translated as CASHPPGLAASYNEQFF. The full variable domain, in which reference TRBV28 and TRBJ2-1 provide the parts outside the CDR3, is DVKVTQSSRYLVKRTGEKVFLECVQDMDHENMFWYRQDPGLGLRLIYFSYDVKMKEKGDIPEGYSVSREKKERFSLILESASTNQTSMYLCASHPPGLAASYNEQFFGPGTRLTVL.

There are many counts of this clone. This chain connects TRBV6-4 to TRBJ2-3, with 8 bases identical to TRBD1. Trimming took 3 bases from V and 2 from J; bases not matched to a gene: 1. The CDR3 extends over 14 amino acids. Germline CDR1 and CDR2: MRHNA and SNTAGT. CDR3 residues: CASSEGQDTDTQYF. The CDR3 DNA is TGTGCCAGCAGTGAGGGACAGGACACAGATACGCAGTATTTT.

This clone was counted many times. V gene TRBV19 combines with J gene TRBJ1-2; D might be TRBD1 (5 bases). The germline gives CDR1 LNHDA, CDR2 SQIVND (reference sequence). V was trimmed by 3 bases and J by 0 bases, leaving 11 bases between them. CDR3 length: 15 residues. CDR3 loop: CASSIGDGTNYGYTF. In nucleotides, the CDR3 is TGTGCCAGTAGTATCGGGGACGGCACTAACTATGGCTACACCTTC. Full variable domain (outside the CDR3, taken from reference TRBV19 and TRBJ1-2): DGGITQSPKYLFRKEGQNVTLSCEQNLNHDAMYWYRQDPGQGLRLIYYSQIVNDFQKGDIAEGYSVSREKKESFPLTVTSAQKNPTAFYLCASSIGDGTNYGYTFGSGTRLTVV.

This clone was observed at least ten times. The chain links TRBV6-4 to TRBJ2-3; 8 bases match TRBD2. The CDR3 totals 16 residues. The germline V gene has CDR1 MRHNA and CDR2 SNTAGT. Losses at the gene ends were 2 bases for V and 1 base for J; bases not matched to a gene: 5. The CDR3 DNA reads TGTGCCAGCAGTGACCGGGCGGGGGGAGGCACAGATACGCAGTATTTT. Protein: CASSDRAGGGTDTQYF.

J is TRBJ2-2 and V is TRBV11-2; TRBD2 matches 8 bases. Per the germline V gene, CDR1 is SGHAT and CDR2 is FQNNGV. V shed 5 bases and J 4 bases; nucleotides not matched to a gene: 15. The CDR3 covers 18 residues. This chain's CDR3 is CASSPGSQRGPLTGELFF. In DNA form, the CDR3 reads TGTGCCAGCAGCCCTGGGAGTCAGCGGGGGCCGCTCACCGGGGAGCTGTTTTTT.

This clone has a count of ten or more. The chain is built from TRBV5-1 and TRBJ1-2; 8 positions agree with TRBD1. The V and J ends lost 6 bases and 2 bases, in that order; junction bases with no gene match: 9. Germline CDR1 and CDR2: SGHRS and YFSETQ. The CDR3 is 15 amino acids. The CDR3 nucleotides read TGCGCCAGCACCCAGGGGGCCGTGACCAACTATGGCTACACCTTC. Its translation is CASTQGAVTNYGYTF.